The 26 T cell receptor delta chains reported below all come from one sample, sequenced in a study of gamma-delta T cells after stem cell transplantation. TCRdb fed the RT-PCR reads to CATT. This sample yields 1,500 to 2,000 delta-chain clones, of which around 20% are seen a single time; roughly 49% belongs to the top ten. The specimen was gamma-delta T cells. These TCRs come from a human donor. It is not recorded whose cells these are; they may come from a transplant donor.

This clone is large by share. The chain links TRDV2 to TRDJ1, with 8 bases matching TRDD3. V lost 0 bases and J lost 4; bases outside the gene matches: 6. From germline, CDR1 is GEAIGNYY and CDR2 EKD. The CDR3 extends over 15 amino acids. The CDR3 loop is CACDTVGDRLDKLIF. In nucleotides, the CDR3 is TGTGCCTGTGACACCGTGGGGGATCGTCTCGATAAACTCATCTTT.

This clone was seen only a few times. Other DNA sequences in the same sample also yield this CDR3. V and J are TRDV2 and TRDJ1; TRDD3 aligns across 13 bases. In germline, CDR1 is GEAIGNYY, CDR2 EKD. The V segment lost 3 bases and the J segment 0 bases; nucleotides outside the gene matches: 21. This CDR3 contains 22 residues. The CDR3 loop is CACDGLLGDTRTPEENTDKLIF. In nucleotides, the CDR3 is TGTGCCTGTGACGGCCTACTGGGGGATACGCGTACCCCCGAGGAGAACACCGATAAACTCATCTTT.

The genes are TRDV2 and TRDJ1, with 8 bases identical to TRDD3. Trimming removed 0 bases from V and 0 bases from J; junction bases left unmatched: 11. Germline loops: CDR1 GEAIGNYY, CDR2 EKD. CDR3 length equals 18 residues. The CDR3 region is CACDTVLSGGPHTDKLIF. The DNA for the CDR3 is TGTGCCTGTGACACCGTTTTGTCTGGGGGACCACACACCGATAAACTCATCTTT.

This clone has only a few counts. A far larger clone lies a single base away; this is likely a read error. J is TRDJ1 and V is TRDV1, with 8 nucleotides matching TRDD2. Germline V gene sequence: CDR1 TSWWSYY, CDR2 QGS. CDR3 size: 24 residues. CDR3 in DNA: TGTGCTCCTGGGTTCCAAACTTCCTACGCCCTTTGGCTGGCAGCACGAGGGTACACCGATAAACTCATCTTT. Translation gives CAPGFQTSYALWLAARGYTDKLIF.

A remark on this clone: With only one base between it and a far larger clone, this is likely a read error. The chain has TRDV2 and TRDJ3, with TRDD3 identical over 11 bases. This CDR3 comprises 22 residues. CDR1 and CDR2 from the germline V gene are GEAIGNYY and EKD. The CDR3 sequence is CACDTVTQLLGDSSWDTRQVFF. CDR3 DNA sequence: TGTGCCTGTGACACCGTCACGCAACTACTGGGGGATAGTTCCTGGGACACCCGACAGGTGTTTTTC.

The chain uses TRDV2 and TRDJ1, with 10 bases lining up with TRDD3. V lost 3 bases to trimming and J lost 0 bases; unmatched junction nucleotides: 24. This CDR3 has 22 amino acids. Germline assignment: CDR1 GEAIGNYY and CDR2 EKD. The CDR3 DNA reads TGTGCCTGTGACCTCATGAAGCTAGCCCCGCTGGGGGATAAACCCTACACCGATAAACTCATCTTT. Translating it yields CACDLMKLAPLGDKPYTDKLIF.

A note on this clone: At one end, the junction sequence differs from germline, possibly due to a read error. This CDR3 is also generated by other DNA sequences in the sample. V usage is TRDV2 and J usage is TRDJ1; possible D gene TRDD3, 6 bases. The germline V gene has CDR1 GEAIGNYY and CDR2 EKD. The CDR3 spans 14 residues. The CDR3: CACDTWGDTDKLIF. The CDR3 DNA follows: TGTGCATGTGACACCTGGGGAGACACCGATAAACTCATCTTT.

This clone was detected only a few times. This rearrangement joins TRDV2 to TRDJ1; 10 bases match TRDD3. After removal of 3 bases from V and 4 bases from J, the junction contained 19 bases not matched to a gene. The CDR3 has 19 residues. Germline values: CDR1 GEAIGNYY, CDR2 EKD. The CDR3 bases are TGTGCCTGTGACCCAGCGGGTACTGGGGGATCCCCGAGGGACGATAAACTCATCTTT. It codes for CACDPAGTGGSPRDDKLIF.

In the case of this clone: Given a far larger clone just one base away, this is likely a sequencing read error. This chain joins TRDV1 and TRDJ2; 10 bases agree with TRDD3. Germline V gene lookup returns CDR1 TSWWSYY and CDR2 QGS. The CDR3 extends over 24 amino acids. CDR3: CALGGTLYSSSLYWGMGLTARLFF. As DNA, the CDR3 is TGTGCTCTTGGGGGAACCCTTTACAGCAGTTCCCTCTACTGGGGGATGGGGTTGACAGCACGACTCTTCTTT.

This chain uses TRDV2 with TRDJ1; 7 positions match TRDD3. The CDR3 spans 16 residues. Germline lookup yields CDR1 GEAIGNYY and CDR2 EKD. The V segment lost 1 base and the J segment 2 bases; nucleotides outside the gene matches: 9. The CDR3 sequence: CACDTLDTRGTDKLIF. In nucleotides, the CDR3 is TGTGCCTGTGACACTTTGGATACGCGAGGGACCGATAAACTCATCTTT.

The CDR3, as DNA: TGTGCCTTGTACTGGGGGCTCCATGTGACAGCACAACTCTTCTTT. It translates to CALYWGLHVTAQLFF. The rearrangement uses TRDV3 and TRDJ2; 8 nucleotides agree with TRDD3. In germline, CDR1 is TVYSNPD, CDR2 GDNSRS (reference sequence). The CDR3 runs 15 residues. V lost 3 bases and J lost 3; bases outside the gene matches: 9.

By its share, this clone is medium-sized. A read error likely explains this, since a far larger clone differs by one base. The CDR3 loop is CACGTLLGDKDKLIF. The CDR3 bases are TGTGCCTGTGGCACCTTACTGGGGGATAAAGATAAACTCATCTTT. This sequence joins TRDV2 and TRDJ1; TRDD3 agrees at 11 bases. CDR1 is GEAIGNYY and CDR2 is EKD in the germline V gene. The CDR3 sequence is 15 residues long.

This clone was seen more than once but under ten times. This chain links TRDV2 with TRDJ1, with a weak D call TRDD3 (5 bases). The CDR3 length is 15 residues. Trimming stripped 1 base from V and 0 bases from J, with 11 bases between. Germline assignment: CDR1 GEAIGNYY and CDR2 EKD. The CDR3: CACDTAGANTDKLIF. CDR3 DNA sequence: TGTGCCTGTGACACTGCGGGGGCCAACACCGATAAACTCATCTTT.

This clone was found a few times. V is TRDV2 and J is TRDJ1, with 7 nucleotides matching TRDD3. Germline-derived CDR1 and CDR2 are GEAIGNYY and EKD. The CDR3 covers 15 residues. The CDR3 sequence is CSALLPTGDTDKLIF. DNA for the CDR3: TGTTCGGCCTTACTACCTACGGGGGATACCGATAAACTCATCTTT.

The chain couples TRDV2 to TRDJ1, with 12 bases lining up with TRDD3. The CDR3 sequence is 20 residues long. Germline trimming cut 3 bases from V and 0 bases from J; bases unmatched to any gene: 16. Germline V gives CDR1 GEAIGNYY, CDR2 EKD. CDR3 sequence: CACDPVLGDTHWRYTDKLIF. CDR3 DNA sequence: TGTGCCTGTGACCCCGTACTGGGGGATACCCATTGGCGGTACACCGATAAACTCATCTTT.

This clone turned up a few times. The rearrangement links TRDV2 to TRDJ1; 11 bases map to TRDD3. Germline V gene sequence: CDR1 GEAIGNYY, CDR2 EKD. The CDR3 has 17 residues. V gave up 0 bases and J gave up 2 bases; unmatched junction bases: 7. The CDR3 DNA reads as TGTGCCTGTGACACCGTGGGGGATACGCCTCCTACCGATAAACTCATCTTT. Translated: CACDTVGDTPPTDKLIF.

As for this clone: With only one base between it and a far larger clone, this is likely a read error. At the DNA level, this CDR3 is encoded by other sequences in the same sample as well. The chain has TRDV2 and TRDJ1; 10 nucleotides align to TRDD3. The junction had 21 bases not matched to a gene; V was cut back by 4 bases and J by 2 bases. CDR3 length: 20 amino acids. Germline V gene sequence: CDR1 GEAIGNYY, CDR2 EKD. CDR3 DNA sequence: TGTGCCTGTGAGCCCCTCACAGACCATACTGGGGGATCGCTGACCGATAAACTCATCTTT. Translating gives CACEPLTDHTGGSLTDKLIF.

This clone showed up just a few times. The genes are TRDV2 and TRDJ1, with 8 bases lining up with TRDD3. CDR1 and CDR2 from the germline V gene are GEAIGNYY and EKD. With 3 bases clipped from V and 3 bases from J, the junction kept 14 bases outside the gene matches. This CDR3 is built from 17 residues. The CDR3 DNA reads as TGTGCCTGTGACTCCCTAGATGGTGGGGGATCCGCCGATAAACTCATCTTT. It codes for CACDSLDGGGSADKLIF.

This clone was observed a few times. A single base is all that separates this from a far larger clone, so a read error is likely. The rearrangement links TRDV2 to TRDJ1, with 7 bases lining up with TRDD3. V was clipped by 6 bases and J by 1 base; unmatched bases: 19. This CDR3 spans 18 amino acids. Per the germline V gene, CDR1 is GEAIGNYY and CDR2 is EKD. CDR3 residues: CACNQLGPDGGSTDKLIF. CDR3 nucleotides: TGTGCCTGTAACCAACTGGGGCCGGACGGGGGGTCCACCGATAAACTCATCTTT.

This clone qualifies as hyperexpanded. At the DNA level, this CDR3 is encoded by other sequences in the same sample as well. The J gene is TRDJ1, the V gene TRDV2, with 9 bases fitting TRDD3. This CDR3 is 19 amino acids long. The trim removed 3 bases at V and 1 base at J, leaving 17 bases unmatched. From germline, CDR1 is GEAIGNYY and CDR2 EKD. The chain's CDR3 is CACDGLGTGGLGGTDKLIF. CDR3 coding DNA: TGTGCCTGTGACGGACTTGGTACTGGGGGACTCGGGGGCACCGATAAACTCATCTTT.

This clone was recorded a few times. Being one base from a much bigger clone, this may be a read error. V and J are TRDV2 and TRDJ1; TRDD3 might be the D (6 bases). The V end lost 0 bases, the J end lost 0 bases, and 16 bases lay between the germline ends. The length of the CDR3 is 17 residues. Germline-derived CDR1 and CDR2 are GEAIGNYY and EKD. This CDR3 reads CACDTLGGNMYTDKLIF. For the CDR3, the DNA is TGTGCCTGTGACACCTTGGGGGGCAATATGTACACCGATAAACTCATCTTT.

In its sample, this clone ranks as medium-sized (0.01 to 0.1%). The chain combines TRDV2 with TRDJ1; TRDD3 agrees at 11 bases. The germline V gene has CDR1 GEAIGNYY and CDR2 EKD. The junction had 9 bases not matched to a gene; V was cut back by 4 bases and J by 0 bases. This CDR3 region has 17 residues. CDR3 sequence (DNA): TGTGCCTGTGATGCCCTGGGGGATACCCGGGACACCGATAAACTCATCTTT. Translation gives CACDALGDTRDTDKLIF.

To note about this clone: A much larger clone sits a single nucleotide away, making a read error possible. CDR3 residues: CACGTTGLGDTRGSTDKLIF. The DNA of the CDR3 is TGTGCCTGTGGCACAACCGGACTGGGGGATACGAGGGGAAGCACCGATAAACTCATCTTT. The chain uses TRDV2 and TRDJ1, with 13 bases that match TRDD3. Germline CDR1 reads GEAIGNYY; CDR2 reads EKD. Trimming cost V 5 bases and J 1 base; bases outside gene matches: 18. The CDR3 extends over 20 amino acids.

V gene TRDV2 combines with J gene TRDJ2, with 12 bases lining up with TRDD3. This CDR3 region has 20 residues. J gave up 3 bases and V 5 bases, and 18 bases lay outside the gene matches. Germline CDR1 and CDR2: GEAIGNYY and EKD. The CDR3 coding sequence is TGTGCCTGTGGCCCCATTCCTACTCTGGGGGATACGCTTCTGACAGCACAACTCTTCTTT. Translating it yields CACGPIPTLGDTLLTAQLFF.

This clone was detected only a few times. The protein given by TCRdb reflects a much larger clone and differs at residue 18 from this DNA's translation, likely from a read error; the protein shown is the DNA's translation. The gene calls are TRDV2 and TRDJ1, with TRDD3 matching over 8 bases. CDR3 size: 19 residues. CDR1 is GEAIGNYY and CDR2 is EKD in the germline V gene. The CDR3 DNA follows: TGTGCCTGTGACACCGCGGATCGTACTGGGGGGGTAGACACCGATAAACTCACCTTT. Translating gives CACDTADRTGGVDTDKLTF.

As to this clone: This is likely an artifact of a read error, given a far larger clone one base away. The chain combines TRDV2 with TRDJ3; 13 bases map to TRDD3. This CDR3 spans 22 amino acids. Per germline, CDR1 GEAIGNYY and CDR2 EKD. CDR3 protein: CACGTPVLGDTLRSWDTRQMFF. CDR3 bases: TGTGCCTGTGGCACCCCTGTACTGGGGGATACGCTAAGATCCTGGGACACCCGACAGATGTTTTTC.